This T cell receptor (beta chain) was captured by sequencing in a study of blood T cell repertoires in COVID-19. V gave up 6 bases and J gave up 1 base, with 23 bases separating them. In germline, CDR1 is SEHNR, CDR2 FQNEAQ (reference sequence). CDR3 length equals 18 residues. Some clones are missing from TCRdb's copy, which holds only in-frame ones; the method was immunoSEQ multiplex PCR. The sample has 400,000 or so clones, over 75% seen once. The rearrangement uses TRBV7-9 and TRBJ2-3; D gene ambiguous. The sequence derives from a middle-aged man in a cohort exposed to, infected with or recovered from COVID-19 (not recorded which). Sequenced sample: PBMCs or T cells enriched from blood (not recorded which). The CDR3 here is CASSYALNRLVGTDTQYF. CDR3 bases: TGTGCCAGCAGTTACGCCTTGAATCGTCTAGTCGGCACAGATACGCAGTATTTT.